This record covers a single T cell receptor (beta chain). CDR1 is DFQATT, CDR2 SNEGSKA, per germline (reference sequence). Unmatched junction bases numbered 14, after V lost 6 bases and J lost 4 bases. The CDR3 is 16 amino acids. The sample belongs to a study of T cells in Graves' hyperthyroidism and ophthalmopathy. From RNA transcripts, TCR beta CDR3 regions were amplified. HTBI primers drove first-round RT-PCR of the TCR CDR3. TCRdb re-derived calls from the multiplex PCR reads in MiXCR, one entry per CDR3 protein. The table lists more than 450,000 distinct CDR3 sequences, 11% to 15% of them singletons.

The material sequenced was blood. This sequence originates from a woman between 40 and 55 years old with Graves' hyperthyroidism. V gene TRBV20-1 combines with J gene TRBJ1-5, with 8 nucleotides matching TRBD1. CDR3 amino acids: CSAPHQGDRSNQPQHF. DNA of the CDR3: TGCAGTGCCCCACATCAAGGGGACAGGAGTAATCAGCCCCAGCATTTT.